Following are 15 T cell receptor beta chains from one sample sequenced in a study of T-cell reconstitution after alpha-beta-depleted transplantation in children (dated by TCRdb to about 2016). The treatment or condition label, as the study defines it: allogeneic hematopoietic cell transplantation with graft depleted of TCRalphabeta T cells and CD19 B cells. The library was made by PCR. Sequenced on an Illumina HiSeq 2500. TCR libraries were prepared with molecular barcoding, using unique molecular identifiers to normalize TCRbeta repertoire quantification. TCRdb reran the public reads through fastp at Q25 and MiXCR, keeping productive beta chains. Every entry covers one CDR3 protein and lists the most common genes and DNA from its rows. In all, the sample holds hundreds of thousands of distinct CDR3 sequences, and about 15% of those were seen once. The leading ten clones occupy around 44% of the sample.

Sample: PBMCs, mostly from graft donor cells, taken 360 days after TCRalphabeta/CD19-depleted stem cell transplant. The receptors were sampled from a male patient aged 2 to 10 who had a stem cell transplant for acute lymphoblastic leukemia, so the T cells may come from the graft donor.

This clonotype was observed a handful of times. The chain combines TRBV20-1 with TRBJ2-3, with D perhaps matching TRBD1 (5 bases). Germline values: CDR1 DFQATT, CDR2 SNEGSKA (reference sequence). CDR3 size: 16 residues. Trimming took 0 bases from V and 0 from J, leaving 13 bases between them. CDR3 bases: TGCAGTGCTAGAGATCCGGCCAGGGCCAGCACAGATACGCAGTATTTT. Amino acids: CSARDPARASTDTQYF.

This clonotype was recorded a few times. V and J are TRBV4-2 and TRBJ2-5, with 12 nucleotides matching TRBD2. Germline V lookup: CDR1 LGHNA, CDR2 YNFKEQ. This CDR3 is 17 amino acids long. V was clipped by 0 bases and J by 5 bases; unmatched bases: 7. DNA of the CDR3: TGTGCCAGCAGCCAAGAGAGCGGACTAGCGGGGTTCGAGACCCAGTACTTC. It encodes CASSQESGLAGFETQYF.

This clonotype was seen repeatedly, ten times or more. This chain joins TRBV7-9 and TRBJ1-1; D is possibly TRBD1 (6 bases). The CDR3 is 14 residues long. V gave up 5 bases and J gave up 1 base, with 11 bases separating them. Per the germline V gene, CDR1 is SEHNR and CDR2 is FQNEAQ (reference sequence). The CDR3 sequence is CASSRQATNTEAFF. Here the CDR3 DNA reads TGTGCCAGCAGCCGACAGGCGACGAACACTGAAGCTTTCTTT.

This clonotype occurred a few times. J is TRBJ2-7 and V is TRBV7-2, with TRBD2 matching over 9 bases. The CDR3 spans 15 residues. Germline CDR1 and CDR2: SGHTA and FQGNSA. V lost 3 bases, J lost 0 bases, and 3 bases stayed unmatched. This CDR3 is CASSLRTSASYEQYF. Here the CDR3 DNA reads TGTGCCAGCAGCTTGAGGACTAGCGCCTCCTACGAGCAGTACTTC. The complete variable domain, with remaining parts taken from reference TRBV7-2 and TRBJ2-7, reads GAGVSQSPSNKVTEKGKDVELRCDPISGHTALYWYRQSLGQGLEFLIYFQGNSAPDKSGLPSDRFSAERTGGSVSTLTIQRTQQEDSAVYLCASSLRTSASYEQYFGPGTRLTVT.

The rearrangement uses TRBV5-6 and TRBJ1-2; D perhaps matches TRBD1 (5 bases). The V gene's germline CDR1 is SGHDT and CDR2 YYEEEE. The CDR3 runs 15 residues. V shed 2 bases and J shed 1 base, with 12 bases lying between them. This CDR3 reads CASSFPGPYNYGYTF. In nucleotides, the CDR3 is TGTGCCAGCAGCTTCCCGGGGCCCTATAACTATGGCTACACCTTC.

Of note for this clonotype: A read error may explain this, as a much larger clone is one base away. The V gene is TRBV20-1, the J gene TRBJ2-6; D unresolved. CDR3 length: 15 residues. Trimming left V 3 bases short and J 2 bases short, with 11 bases between. Germline V CDR1 and CDR2: DFQATT, SNEGSKA (reference sequence). CDR3 loop: CSASRQVAGANVLTF. CDR3 coding DNA: TGCAGTGCTAGCCGCCAGGTAGCTGGGGCCAACGTCCTGACTTTC.

This clonotype was seen a handful of times. V gene TRBV7-3 combines with J gene TRBJ2-3; tentative D call: TRBD1 (6 bases). The CDR3 spans 14 residues. Germline V gene sequence: CDR1 SGHTA, CDR2 FQGTGA. V lost 5 bases and J 4 bases, leaving 13 bases between the germline ends. The CDR3 nucleotides read TGTGCCAGCAGCCGATCGGACAGCTCAGATACGCAGTATTTT. This gives the protein CASSRSDSSDTQYF. Variable domain in full (rest from reference TRBV7-3 and TRBJ2-3): GAGVSQTPSNKVTEKGKYVELRCDPISGHTALYWYRQSLGQGPEFLIYFQGTGAADDSGLPNDRFFAVRPEGSVSTLKIQRTERGDSAVYLCASSRSDSSDTQYFGPGTRLTVL.

This clonotype has ten or more counts. V usage is TRBV29-1 and J usage is TRBJ2-1, with 7 bases identical to TRBD2. With 7 bases clipped from V and 10 bases from J, the junction kept 10 bases outside the gene matches. The CDR3 consists of 12 residues. Germline assignment: CDR1 SQVTM and CDR2 ANQGSEA. The CDR3 DNA is TGCAGCGCCAGGGACTACCTAAGAGAGCAGTTCTTC. Translated, it gives CSARDYLREQFF.

The rearrangement uses TRBV5-1 and TRBJ1-1, with D perhaps matching TRBD1 (6 bases). The V gene lost 4 bases and the J gene lost 0 bases, with 25 bases spanning the gap. Germline V gene data show CDR1 as SGHRS and CDR2 as YFSETQ. This CDR3 contains 19 residues. CDR3 bases: TGCGCCAGCAGCCCCAACGTATGGGACACGGAGAAGATGAACACTGAAGCTTTCTTT. It codes for CASSPNVWDTEKMNTEAFF.

This rearrangement joins TRBV2 to TRBJ1-6; D is undetermined. CDR3 size: 15 residues. Germline V gives CDR1 SNHLY, CDR2 FYNNEI. V was pared by 8 bases and J by 5 bases, with 16 bases between. The CDR3 DNA is TGTGCCAGCGGACCGCCGAGGGAACATAATTCACCCCTCCACTTT. As protein: CASGPPREHNSPLHF.

Only a few counts were recorded for this clonotype. V usage is TRBV25-1 and J usage is TRBJ2-2, with 7 bases fitting TRBD1. This CDR3 has 19 amino acids. CDR1 is MGHDK and CDR2 is SYGVNS in the germline V gene. The J segment lost 1 base and the V segment lost 0 bases, leaving 11 bases of the junction unmatched. CDR3 coding DNA: TGTGCCAGCAGTGAATATGGGACAGAAAAAGAAAAGAACACCGGGGAGCTGTTTTTT. It translates to CASSEYGTEKEKNTGELFF.

This clonotype was seen a handful of times. The rearrangement uses TRBV25-1 and TRBJ2-1; 7 bases align to TRBD2. The V gene's germline CDR1 is MGHDK and CDR2 SYGVNS. The ends lost 6 bases at V and 2 bases at J; junction bases unmatched: 10. The CDR3 sequence is 16 residues long. In DNA, the CDR3 is TGTGCCAGCAGCCCAATGGTGGGGACTACCTACAATGAGCAGTTCTTC. Protein sequence: CASSPMVGTTYNEQFF.

Regarding this clonotype: This CDR3 is missing its conserved last phenylalanine or tryptophan, likely due to a read error. The rearrangement joins TRBV4-3 to TRBJ2-1; 8 nucleotides line up with TRBD2. From germline, CDR1 is LGHNA and CDR2 YSLEER. The CDR3 has 16 amino acids. Trimming took 1 base from V and 4 from J; bases not matched to a gene: 6. The CDR3 loop reads CASSQGLSGGYNEQFS. The CDR3 coding sequence is TGCGCCAGCAGCCAAGGGTTGAGCGGGGGATACAATGAGCAGTTCTCC.

The J gene is TRBJ1-1, the V gene TRBV5-1, with unresolved D. The ends were cut back, 2 bases at V and 0 bases at J, with 11 bases in the middle. Germline CDR1 is SGHRS and CDR2 is YFSETQ. The CDR3 length is 15 residues. The CDR3 is CASSFGITVNTEAFF. The CDR3 nucleotides are TGCGCCAGCAGCTTTGGTATCACAGTGAACACTGAAGCTTTCTTT.

This clonotype was counted only a few times. J is TRBJ2-3 and V is TRBV29-1; D might be TRBD2 (6 bases). V was shortened by 5 bases and J by 3 bases, with 18 bases between the two germline ends. The CDR3 has 15 residues. The germline V gene encodes CDR1 SQVTM and CDR2 ANQGSEA. The CDR3: CSVMGTGGETDTQYF. The CDR3 DNA is TGCAGCGTTATGGGGACCGGGGGAGAAACAGATACGCAGTATTTT.